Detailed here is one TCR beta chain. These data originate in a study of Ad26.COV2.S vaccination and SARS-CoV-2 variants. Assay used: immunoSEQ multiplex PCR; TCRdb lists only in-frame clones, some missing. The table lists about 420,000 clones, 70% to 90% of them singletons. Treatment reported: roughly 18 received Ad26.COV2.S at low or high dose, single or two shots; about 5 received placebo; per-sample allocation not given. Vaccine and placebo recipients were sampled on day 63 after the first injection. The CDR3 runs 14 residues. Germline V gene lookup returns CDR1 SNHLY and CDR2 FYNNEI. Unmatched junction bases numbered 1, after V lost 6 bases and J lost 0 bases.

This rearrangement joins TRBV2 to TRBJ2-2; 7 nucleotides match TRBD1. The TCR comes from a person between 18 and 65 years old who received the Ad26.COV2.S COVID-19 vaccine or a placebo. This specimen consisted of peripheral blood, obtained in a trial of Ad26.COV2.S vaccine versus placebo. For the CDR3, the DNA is TGTGCCAGCAGAGGGACAGCGAACACCGGGGAGCTGTTTTTT. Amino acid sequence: CASRGTANTGELFF.